This is a list of T cell receptor beta chains from one sample in a study of blood T cell repertoires in COVID-19. Here immunoSEQ multiplex PCR was the method, and the copy in TCRdb shows in-frame clones only, minus some. The sample carries roughly 150,000 clones, 80% to 90% recorded once. The specimen was peripheral blood. Receptor source: a woman older than 75 with acute or convalescent COVID-19. Both conserved end residues are part of each CDR3. Each record gives: V gene, J gene, D gene, clone size, CDR3 protein, CDR3 DNA. A D gene is named only where the DNA matches it firmly. Clone size is not always given. Where it is, it says once, few, many or a class for expanded clones.

V gene: TRBV19
J gene: TRBJ2-1
D gene: TRBD2
clone size: -
CDR3 protein: CASSIGSGTPYNEQFF
CDR3 DNA: TGTGCCAGTAGTATTGGGAGCGGGACCCCCTACAATGAGCAGTTCTTC

V gene: TRBV29-1
J gene: TRBJ2-5
D gene: -
clone size: once
CDR3 protein: CSVRQAGETQYF
CDR3 DNA: TGCAGCGTGCGACAGGCCGGGGAGACCCAGTACTTC

V gene: TRBV11-2
J gene: TRBJ1-1
D gene: TRBD1
clone size: -
CDR3 protein: CASSWRQGNTEAFF
CDR3 DNA: TGTGCCAGCAGCTGGAGACAGGGGAACACTGAAGCTTTCTTT

V gene: TRBV12-3/TRBV12-4
J gene: TRBJ1-5
D gene: -
clone size: few
CDR3 protein: CASRRQNQPQHF
CDR3 DNA: TGTGCCAGCAGAAGACAGAATCAGCCCCAGCATTTT

V gene: TRBV30
J gene: TRBJ1-1
D gene: -
clone size: -
CDR3 protein: CAFRQGSTEAFF
CDR3 DNA: TGTGCCTTTCGTCAGGGGTCCACTGAAGCTTTCTTT

V gene: TRBV9
J gene: TRBJ1-5
D gene: -
clone size: -
CDR3 protein: CASSVIPQEPQHF
CDR3 DNA: TGTGCCAGCAGCGTAATTCCCCAGGAGCCCCAGCATTTT

V gene: TRBV27
J gene: TRBJ1-5
D gene: -
clone size: -
CDR3 protein: CASRAGVVSNQPQHF
CDR3 DNA: TGTGCCAGCAGGGCCGGGGTGGTTAGCAATCAGCCCCAGCATTTT

V gene: TRBV3-1/TRBV3-2
J gene: TRBJ1-3
D gene: TRBD1
clone size: -
CDR3 protein: CASSRQGLSGNTIYF
CDR3 DNA: TGTGCCAGCAGCCGACAGGGGTTGTCTGGAAACACCATATATTTT

V gene: TRBV5-6
J gene: TRBJ1-3
D gene: -
clone size: -
CDR3 protein: CASSSTGVGNTIYF
CDR3 DNA: TGTGCCAGCAGCTCGACAGGTGTTGGAAACACCATATATTTT

V gene: TRBV5-1
J gene: TRBJ1-3
D gene: -
clone size: -
CDR3 protein: CASSYDLGNTIYF
CDR3 DNA: TGCGCCAGCAGCTACGACTTGGGAAACACCATATATTTT

V gene: TRBV28
J gene: TRBJ2-3
D gene: -
clone size: -
CDR3 protein: CASSLVQGADTQYF
CDR3 DNA: TGTGCCAGCAGTTTAGTACAGGGCGCAGATACGCAGTATTTT

V gene: TRBV9
J gene: TRBJ1-2
D gene: TRBD1
clone size: -
CDR3 protein: CASSLEGTGGYGYTF
CDR3 DNA: TGTGCCAGCAGCTTAGAGGGGACAGGGGGTTATGGCTACACCTTC

V gene: TRBV19
J gene: TRBJ2-2
D gene: TRBD2
clone size: few
CDR3 protein: CASTAPSGSDTGELFF
CDR3 DNA: TGTGCCAGCACCGCTCCTAGCGGGAGCGACACCGGGGAGCTGTTTTTT

V gene: TRBV5-6
J gene: TRBJ2-2
D gene: TRBD1
clone size: few
CDR3 protein: CASSGTAGGGWELFF
CDR3 DNA: TGTGCCAGCAGCGGGACAGCTGGTGGCGGGTGGGAGCTGTTTTTT